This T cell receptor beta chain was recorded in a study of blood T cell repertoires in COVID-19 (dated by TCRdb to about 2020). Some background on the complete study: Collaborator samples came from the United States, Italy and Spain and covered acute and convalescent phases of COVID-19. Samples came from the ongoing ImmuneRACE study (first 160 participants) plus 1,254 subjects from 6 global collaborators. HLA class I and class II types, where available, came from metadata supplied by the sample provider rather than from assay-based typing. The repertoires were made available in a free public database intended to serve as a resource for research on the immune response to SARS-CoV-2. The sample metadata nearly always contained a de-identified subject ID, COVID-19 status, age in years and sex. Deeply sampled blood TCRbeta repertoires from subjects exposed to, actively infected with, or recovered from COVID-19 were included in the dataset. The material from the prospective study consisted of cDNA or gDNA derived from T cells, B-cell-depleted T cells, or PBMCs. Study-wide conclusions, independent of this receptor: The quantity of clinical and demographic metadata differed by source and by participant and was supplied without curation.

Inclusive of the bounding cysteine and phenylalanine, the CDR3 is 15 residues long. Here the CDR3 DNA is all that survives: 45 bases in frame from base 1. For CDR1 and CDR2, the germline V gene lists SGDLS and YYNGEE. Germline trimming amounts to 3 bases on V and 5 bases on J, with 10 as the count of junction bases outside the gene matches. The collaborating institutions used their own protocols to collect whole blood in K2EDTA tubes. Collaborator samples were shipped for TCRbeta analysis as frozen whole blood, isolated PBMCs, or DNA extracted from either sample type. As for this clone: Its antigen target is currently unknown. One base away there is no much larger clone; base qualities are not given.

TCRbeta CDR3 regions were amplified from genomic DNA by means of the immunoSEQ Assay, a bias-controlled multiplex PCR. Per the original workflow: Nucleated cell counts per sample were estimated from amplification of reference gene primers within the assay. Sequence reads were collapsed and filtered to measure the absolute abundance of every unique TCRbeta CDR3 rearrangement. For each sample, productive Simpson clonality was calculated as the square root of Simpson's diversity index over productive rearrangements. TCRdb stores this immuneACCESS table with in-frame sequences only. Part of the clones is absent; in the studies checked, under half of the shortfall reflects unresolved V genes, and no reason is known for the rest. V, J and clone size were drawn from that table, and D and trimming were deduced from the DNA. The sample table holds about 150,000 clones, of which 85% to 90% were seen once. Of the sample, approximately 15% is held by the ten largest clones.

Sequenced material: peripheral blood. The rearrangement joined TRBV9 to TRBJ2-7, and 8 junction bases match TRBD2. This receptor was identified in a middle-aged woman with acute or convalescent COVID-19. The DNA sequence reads TGTGCCAGCAGCGCTTTCTACATAGCGGGGAACGAGCAGTACTTC. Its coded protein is CASSAFYIAGNEQYF.